Reported below is one T cell receptor (beta chain). The data are from a study of blood T cell repertoires in COVID-19. Germline CDR1 reads SGHKS; CDR2 reads YYEKEE (reference sequence). With 6 bases removed from V and 6 bases from J, the gap between germline ends came to 6 bases. The CDR3 runs 10 residues. Method: immunoSEQ multiplex PCR; TCRdb's copy keeps in-frame clones and lacks some. The repertoire holds about 220,000 clones, with around three quarters as singletons. Sequencing was performed on peripheral blood. This TCR was sampled from a woman in her seventies with acute or convalescent COVID-19. The rearrangement links TRBV5-5 to TRBJ1-1; a weak D match, TRBD1 (6 bases). CDR3: CASKGAEAFF. The DNA of the CDR3 is TGTGCCAGCAAGGGGGCTGAAGCTTTCTTT.